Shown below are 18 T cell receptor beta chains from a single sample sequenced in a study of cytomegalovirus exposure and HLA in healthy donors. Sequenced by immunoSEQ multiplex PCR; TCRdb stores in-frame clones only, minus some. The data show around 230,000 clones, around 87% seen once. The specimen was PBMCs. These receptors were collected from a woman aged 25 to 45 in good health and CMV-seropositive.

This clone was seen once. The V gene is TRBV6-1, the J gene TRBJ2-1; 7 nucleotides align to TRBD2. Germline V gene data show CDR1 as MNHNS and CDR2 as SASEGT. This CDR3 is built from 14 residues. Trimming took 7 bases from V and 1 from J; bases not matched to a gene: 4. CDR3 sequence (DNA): TGTGCCAGCATGGAGCGGGAATCCTACAATGAGCAGTTCTTC. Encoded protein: CASMERESYNEQFF.

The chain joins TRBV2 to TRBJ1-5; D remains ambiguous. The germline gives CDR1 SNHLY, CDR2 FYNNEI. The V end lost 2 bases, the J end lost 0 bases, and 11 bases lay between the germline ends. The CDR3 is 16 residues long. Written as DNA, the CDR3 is TGTGCCAGCAGTGAACGGGTACTTTATAGCAATCAGCCCCAGCATTTT. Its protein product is CASSERVLYSNQPQHF. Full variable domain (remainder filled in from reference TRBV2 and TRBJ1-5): EPEVTQTPSHQVTQMGQEVILRCVPISNHLYFYWYRQILGQKVEFLVSFYNNEISEKSEIFDDQFSVERPDGSNFTLKIRSTKLEDSAMYFCASSERVLYSNQPQHFGDGTRLSIL.

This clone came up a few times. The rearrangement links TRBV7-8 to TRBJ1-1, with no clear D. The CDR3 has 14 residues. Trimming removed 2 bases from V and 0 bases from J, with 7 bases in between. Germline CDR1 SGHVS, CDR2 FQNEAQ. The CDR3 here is CASSLSEVNTEAFF. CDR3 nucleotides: TGTGCCAGCAGCTTAAGCGAGGTGAACACTGAAGCTTTCTTT.

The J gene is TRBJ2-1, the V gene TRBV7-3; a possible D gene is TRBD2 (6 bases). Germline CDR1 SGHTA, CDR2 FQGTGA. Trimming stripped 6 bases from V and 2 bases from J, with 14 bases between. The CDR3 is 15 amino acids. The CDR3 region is CASSPLAGPYNEQFF. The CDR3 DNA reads TGTGCCAGCAGTCCCTTGGCGGGGCCCTACAATGAGCAGTTCTTC.

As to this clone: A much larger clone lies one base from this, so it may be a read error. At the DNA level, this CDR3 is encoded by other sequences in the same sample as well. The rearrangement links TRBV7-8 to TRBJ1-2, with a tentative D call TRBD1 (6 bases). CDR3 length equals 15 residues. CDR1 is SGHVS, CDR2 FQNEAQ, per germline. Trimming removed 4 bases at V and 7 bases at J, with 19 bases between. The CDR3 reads CASSSVDRGRGGYTF. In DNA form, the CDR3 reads TGTGCCAGCAGCTCCGTGGACAGAGGGCGTGGTGGCTACACCTTC.

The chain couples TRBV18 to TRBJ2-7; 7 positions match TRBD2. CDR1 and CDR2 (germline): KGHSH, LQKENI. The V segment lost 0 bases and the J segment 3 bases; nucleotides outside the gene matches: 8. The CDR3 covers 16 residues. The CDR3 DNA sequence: TGTGCCAGCTCACCACCTCTTAGCGGGCCATACTACGAGCAGTACTTC. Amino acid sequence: CASSPPLSGPYYEQYF.

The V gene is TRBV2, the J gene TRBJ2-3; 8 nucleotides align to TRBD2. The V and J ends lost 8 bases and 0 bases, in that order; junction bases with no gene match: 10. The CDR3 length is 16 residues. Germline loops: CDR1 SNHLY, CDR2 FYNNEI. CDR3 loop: CASLHDSGASTDTQYF. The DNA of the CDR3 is TGTGCCAGCCTCCACGATAGCGGGGCTAGCACAGATACGCAGTATTTT.

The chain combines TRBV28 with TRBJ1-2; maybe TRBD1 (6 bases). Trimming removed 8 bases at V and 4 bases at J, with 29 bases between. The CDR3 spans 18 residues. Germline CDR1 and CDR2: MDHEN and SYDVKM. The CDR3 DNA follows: TGTGCCAGCGGATTACATCTACAGGGCTTAACAAAGGGCTATGGCTACACCTTC. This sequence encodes CASGLHLQGLTKGYGYTF.

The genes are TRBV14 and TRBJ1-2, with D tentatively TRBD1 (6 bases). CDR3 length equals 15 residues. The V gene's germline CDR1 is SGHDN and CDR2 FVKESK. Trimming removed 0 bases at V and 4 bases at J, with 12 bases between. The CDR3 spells CASSQERGSSYGYTF. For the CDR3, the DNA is TGTGCCAGCAGCCAAGAGAGGGGGTCATCCTATGGCTACACCTTC.

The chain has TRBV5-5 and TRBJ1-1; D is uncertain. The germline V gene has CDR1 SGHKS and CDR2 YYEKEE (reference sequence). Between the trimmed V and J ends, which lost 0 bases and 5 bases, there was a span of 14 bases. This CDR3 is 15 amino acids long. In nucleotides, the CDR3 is TGTGCCAGCAGCTTGGATTCCTCGGGTACAACTGAAGCTTTCTTT. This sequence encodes CASSLDSSGTTEAFF. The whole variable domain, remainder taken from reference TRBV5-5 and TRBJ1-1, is DAGVTQSPTHLIKTRGQQVTLRCSPISGHKSVSWYQQVLGQGPQFIFQYYEKEERGRGNFPDRFSARQFPNYSSELNVNALLLGDSALYLCASSLDSSGTTEAFFGQGTRLTVV.

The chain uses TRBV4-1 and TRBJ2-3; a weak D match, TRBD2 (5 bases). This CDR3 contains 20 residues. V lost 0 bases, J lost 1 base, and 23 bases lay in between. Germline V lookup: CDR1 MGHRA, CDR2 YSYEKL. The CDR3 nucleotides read TGCGCCAGCAGCCAAGATCGGCTAGCCCCTAGTAAGAGGGGCACAGATACGCAGTATTTT. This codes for CASSQDRLAPSKRGTDTQYF.

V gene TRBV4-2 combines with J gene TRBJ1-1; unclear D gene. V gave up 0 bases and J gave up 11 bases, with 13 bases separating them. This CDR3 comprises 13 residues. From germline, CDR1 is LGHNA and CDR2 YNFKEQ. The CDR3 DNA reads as TGTGCCAGCAGCCAAGAAATGGGCAGTAAGGCTTTCTTT. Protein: CASSQEMGSKAFF.

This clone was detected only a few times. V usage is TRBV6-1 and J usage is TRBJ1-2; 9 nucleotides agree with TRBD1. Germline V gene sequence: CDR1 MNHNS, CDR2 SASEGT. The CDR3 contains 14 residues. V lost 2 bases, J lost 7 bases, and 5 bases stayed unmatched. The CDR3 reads CASSEFTGGTGYTF. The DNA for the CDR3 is TGTGCCAGCAGTGAATTCACAGGGGGCACTGGCTACACCTTC.

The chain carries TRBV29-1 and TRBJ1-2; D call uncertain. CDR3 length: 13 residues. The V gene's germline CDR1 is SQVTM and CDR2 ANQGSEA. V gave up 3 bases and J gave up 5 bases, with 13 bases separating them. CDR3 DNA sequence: TGCAGCGTTGACCCGGGATACCTATATGGCTACACCTTC. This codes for CSVDPGYLYGYTF. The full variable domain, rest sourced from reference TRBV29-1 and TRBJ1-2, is SAVISQKPSRDICQRGTSLTIQCQVDSQVTMMFWYRQQPGQSLTLIATANQGSEATYESGFVIDKFPISRPNLTFSTLTVSNMSPEDSSIYLCSVDPGYLYGYTFGSGTRLTVV.

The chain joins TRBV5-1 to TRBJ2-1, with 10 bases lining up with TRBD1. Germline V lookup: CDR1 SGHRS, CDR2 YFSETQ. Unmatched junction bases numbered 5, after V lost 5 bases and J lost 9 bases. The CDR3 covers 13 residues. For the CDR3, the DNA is TGCGCCAGCAGGGGGACAGGGGTTGTTGAGCAGTTCTTC. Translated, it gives CASRGTGVVEQFF.

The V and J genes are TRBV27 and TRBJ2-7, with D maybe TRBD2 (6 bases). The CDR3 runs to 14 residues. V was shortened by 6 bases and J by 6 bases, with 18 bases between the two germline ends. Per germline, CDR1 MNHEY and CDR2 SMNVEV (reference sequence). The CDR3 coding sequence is TGTGCCAGCAGGAAGAGTGGGACTCGAGGCGAGCAGTACTTC. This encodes CASRKSGTRGEQYF.

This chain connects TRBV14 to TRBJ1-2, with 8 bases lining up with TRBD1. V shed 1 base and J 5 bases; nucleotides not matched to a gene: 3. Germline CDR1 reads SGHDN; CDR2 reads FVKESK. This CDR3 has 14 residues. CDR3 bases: TGTGCCAGCAGCCAAGCCGGGACAGGATATGGCTACACCTTC. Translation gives CASSQAGTGYGYTF.

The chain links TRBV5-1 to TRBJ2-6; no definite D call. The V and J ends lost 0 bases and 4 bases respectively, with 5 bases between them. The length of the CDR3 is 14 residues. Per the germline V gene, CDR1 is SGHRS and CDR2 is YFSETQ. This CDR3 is CASSLGPGANVLTF. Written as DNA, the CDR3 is TGCGCCAGCAGCTTGGGGCCCGGGGCCAACGTCCTGACTTTC.